These T cell receptor beta chains were read from a single sample in a study of blood T cell repertoires in COVID-19. The method was immunoSEQ multiplex PCR; TCRdb's version includes in-frame clones alone and lacks a portion of them. The repertoire holds 150,000 to 200,000 clones, with approximately 83% as singletons. What was sequenced was peripheral blood. These receptors all stem from a woman older than 75 with acute or convalescent COVID-19. Both conserved end residues are part of each CDR3. D genes are given only for firm matches. Some rows have no size entry. The others give once, few or many, or a class for an expanded clone.

abundance,v_gene,d_gene,j_gene,CDR3nt,CDR3aa
-,TRBV9,-,TRBJ2-2,TGTGCCAGCAGCGCGACTTGGACCGGGGAGCTGTTTTTT,CASSATWTGELFF
-,TRBV5-8,-,TRBJ1-5,TGTGCCAGCAGCTTGTCCCCCTACCGGAATCAGCCCCAGCATTTT,CASSLSPYRNQPQHF
-,TRBV9,TRBD1,TRBJ1-1,TGTGCCAGCAGCTCTACGCTCAGGGGGCCCACTGAAGCTTTCTTT,CASSSTLRGPTEAFF
-,TRBV19,-,TRBJ1-5,TGTGCCAGTAGTATAGAAGAGGGTCAGCCCCAGCATTTT,CASSIEEGQPQHF
-,TRBV19,TRBD2,TRBJ2-1,TGTGCCAGTAGTATTGGACTAGCGGAGGATGAGCAGTTCTTC,CASSIGLAEDEQFF
-,TRBV14,-,TRBJ2-2,TGTGCCAGCAGTCCTAGTCGTGCCGGGGAGCTGTTTTTT,CASSPSRAGELFF
few,TRBV28,-,TRBJ1-1,TGTGCCAGCAGTCCAGGACCTGCAGGGGTGAACACTGAAGCTTTCTTT,CASSPGPAGVNTEAFF
-,TRBV7-3,-,TRBJ2-7,TGTGCCAGCAGCTTCGCTTTGAGGTGGCACGTCATCTACGAGCAGTACTTC,CASSFALRWHVIYEQYF
-,TRBV5-1,-,TRBJ2-3,TGCGCCAGCAGCTTGGGCGGGCGGGGAGATACGCAGTATTTT,CASSLGGRGDTQYF
-,TRBV27,-,TRBJ1-5,TGTGCCAGCAGTTTGGGTTGGGGCGGTCAGCCCCAGCATTTT,CASSLGWGGQPQHF
-,TRBV10-3,TRBD1,TRBJ1-5,TGTGCCATCAGTGAAAGGACAGGCCATAGCAATCAGCCCCAGCATTTT,CAISERTGHSNQPQHF
-,TRBV30,TRBD1,TRBJ1-2,TGTGCCTGGATTGAGACAGGGAGAAACTATGGCTACACCTTC,CAWIETGRNYGYTF
-,TRBV5-1,-,TRBJ1-1,TGCGCCAGCAGCTACACCACGAACACTGAAGCTTTCTTT,CASSYTTNTEAFF
-,TRBV9,TRBD1,TRBJ1-1,TGTGCCAGCAGCCCCCTGACAGGGGATGATGGCACTGAAGCTTTCTTT,CASSPLTGDDGTEAFF
-,TRBV19,-,TRBJ1-5,TGTGCCAGTAGTATAGGGGGGCAGGGTGGCAATCAGCCCCAGCATTTT,CASSIGGQGGNQPQHF
-,TRBV19,-,TRBJ1-1,TGTGCCAGTAGTATAGATAGCCTCGGGGTTTCTGGCACTGAAGCTTTCTTT,CASSIDSLGVSGTEAFF
-,TRBV6-5,-,TRBJ1-1,TGTGCCAGCAGACGGGGTCCGTTAGGACCTGAAGCTTTCTTT,CASRRGPLGPEAFF
-,TRBV15,TRBD2,TRBJ2-1,TGTGCCACCAGCAGCGGGCAAGTAGCGGGAGGGAGGAGCTCCTACAATGAGCAGTTCTTC,CATSSGQVAGGRSSYNEQFF
few,TRBV11-2,-,TRBJ2-5,TGTGCCAGCAGCTTAGGAGGACAGGGAGGGGAGACCCAGTACTTC,CASSLGGQGGETQYF
once,TRBV7-9,TRBD2,TRBJ2-5,TGTGCCAGCAGCTTCGAGCGGGGGGGCTACCAAGAGACCCAGTACTTC,CASSFERGGYQETQYF